Included here is one T cell receptor beta chain sequence, with context. Antigen unknown. These data come from a study of blood T cells in healthy people across ages. At the level of the study: About one barcoded beta molecule per two T cells was the capture yield of template switching.

Study-level results: Roughly linear age-related decline in beta diversity appeared, significant by age about 40. Those diversity estimates obtained from one million T cells were thought to be underestimates.

Together with a sample-barcoded 5' primer, a J-beta primer mix was included in a second PCR lasting 7 to 11 cycles. TCRdb passed the 5' RACE reads through MiXCR, listing each CDR3 protein once. The table lists 1.8 million or so distinct CDR3 sequences, 39% of them singletons. V lost 2 bases to trimming and J lost 7 bases, with 17 bases between them. The CDR3 runs to 15 residues. Germline V gene sequence: CDR1 MGHDK, CDR2 SYGVNS. Source material: blood. This receptor was obtained from a human donor in good health. The V call is TRBV25-1, the J call TRBJ1-2; D is unresolved. In DNA, the CDR3 is TGTGCCAGCAGTGAAGGGCCGTCTATTGGCGGTGGCTACACCTTC. This codes for CASSEGPSIGGGYTF.